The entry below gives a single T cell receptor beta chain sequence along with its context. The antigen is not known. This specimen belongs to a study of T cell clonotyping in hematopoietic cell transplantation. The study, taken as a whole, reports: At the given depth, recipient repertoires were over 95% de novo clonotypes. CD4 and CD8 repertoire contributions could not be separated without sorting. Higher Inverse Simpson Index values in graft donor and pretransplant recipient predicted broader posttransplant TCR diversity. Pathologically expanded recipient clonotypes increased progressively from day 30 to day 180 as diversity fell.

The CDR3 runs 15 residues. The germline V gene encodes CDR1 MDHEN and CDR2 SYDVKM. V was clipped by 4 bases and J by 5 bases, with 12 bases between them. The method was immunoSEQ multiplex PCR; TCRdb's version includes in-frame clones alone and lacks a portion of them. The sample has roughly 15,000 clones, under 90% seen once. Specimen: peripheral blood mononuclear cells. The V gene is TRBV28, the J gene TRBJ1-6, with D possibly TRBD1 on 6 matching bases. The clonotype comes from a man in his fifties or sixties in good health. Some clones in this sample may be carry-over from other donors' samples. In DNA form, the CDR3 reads TGTGCCAGCAGTTCTATAGGGGGAGATAATTCACCCCTCCACTTT. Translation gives CASSSIGGDNSPLHF. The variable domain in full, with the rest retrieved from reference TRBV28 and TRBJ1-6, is DVKVTQSSRYLVKRTGEKVFLECVQDMDHENMFWYRQDPGLGLRLIYFSYDVKMKEKGDIPEGYSVSREKKERFSLILESASTNQTSMYLCASSSIGGDNSPLHFGNGTRLTVT.